This note documents a single T cell receptor (beta chain) sequence. The data are from a study of T cell changes during pregnancy in multiple sclerosis. This CDR3 region has 14 residues. Trimming removed 2 bases at V and 3 bases at J, with 10 bases between. CDR1 and CDR2 from the germline V gene are MNHEY and SVGAGI. Using immunoSEQ multiplex PCR, the repertoire was profiled, and TCRdb retains in-frame clones only, with some absent. The data contain about 69,000 clones, about 91% of them singletons. This material consisted of CD4+ T cells from peripheral blood mononuclear cells, taken in the third trimester of pregnancy. J is TRBJ1-1 and V is TRBV6-5; D ambiguous. The source of this sequence is a female donor in good health, enrolled as a control in a pregnancy study. This CDR3 is CASSYRGMDTEAFF. CDR3 nucleotide sequence: TGTGCCAGCAGTTACCGAGGGATGGACACTGAAGCTTTCTTT.